This T cell receptor beta chain appears in the sequencing data of a study of cytomegalovirus exposure and HLA in healthy donors. Findings and caveats of the study: Common viral pathogens seemed to be connected with several of the most significant clusters, according to a later analysis. The study labeled 164 TCR beta chains cytomegalovirus-associated.

On this clone: Its antigen is as yet unknown.

Germline V gives CDR1 SGHRS, CDR2 YFSETQ. V lost 4 bases and J 8 bases, leaving 12 bases between the germline ends. The CDR3 consists of 13 residues. Amplification used 60 Vbeta primers and 13 Jbeta primers. The protocol was immunoSEQ multiplex PCR, while the TCRdb copy is restricted to in-frame clones and leaves out a portion. The data hold some 180,000 clones, with roughly 79% observed a single time. The sequenced material came from PBMCs. This clonotype originated in a man aged 30-40 years in good health and CMV-seronegative. The rearrangement links TRBV5-1 to TRBJ1-4, with D possibly matching TRBD1 (6 bases). CDR3: CASSPADREKLFF. The CDR3 nucleotides are TGCGCCAGCAGCCCCGCGGACAGAGAAAAACTGTTTTTT.